The present T cell receptor beta chain was sequenced within a study of blood T cell repertoires in COVID-19. The wider study: From T cells, B-cell-depleted T cells, or PBMCs came the material, which was cDNA or gDNA.

CDR1 is LNHDA and CDR2 is SQIVND in the germline V gene (reference sequence). V lost 8 bases and J lost 1, with 14 bases in between. This CDR3 spans 14 amino acids. TCRdb keeps only in-frame clones here, not all; method: immunoSEQ multiplex PCR. The table has some 200,000 clones, 70% to 85% seen once; the top ten hold over 1.2%. Sequencing was carried out using peripheral blood. This clonotype was obtained from a woman aged 35 to 49 who had recovered from COVID-19. The rearrangement links TRBV19 to TRBJ1-1; possible D gene TRBD1, 5 bases. CDR3 residues: CASGMDGQNTEAFF. CDR3 bases: TGTGCCAGTGGGATGGACGGACAGAACACTGAAGCTTTCTTT.